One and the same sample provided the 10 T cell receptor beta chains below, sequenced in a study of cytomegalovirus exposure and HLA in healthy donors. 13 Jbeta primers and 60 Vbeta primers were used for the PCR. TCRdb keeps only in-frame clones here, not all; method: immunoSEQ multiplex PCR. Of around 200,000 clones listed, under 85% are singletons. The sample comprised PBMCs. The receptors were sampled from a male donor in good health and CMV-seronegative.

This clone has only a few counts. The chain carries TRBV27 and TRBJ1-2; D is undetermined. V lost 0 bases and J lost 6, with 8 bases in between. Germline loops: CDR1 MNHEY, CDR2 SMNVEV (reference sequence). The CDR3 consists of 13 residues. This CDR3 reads CASSLSRSDGYTF. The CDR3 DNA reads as TGTGCCAGCAGTTTATCGAGGAGCGATGGCTACACCTTC.

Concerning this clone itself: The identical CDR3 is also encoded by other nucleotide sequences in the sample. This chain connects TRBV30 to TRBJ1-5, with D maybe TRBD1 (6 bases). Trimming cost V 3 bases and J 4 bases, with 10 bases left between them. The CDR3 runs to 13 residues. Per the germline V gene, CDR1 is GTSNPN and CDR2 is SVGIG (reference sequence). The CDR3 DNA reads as TGTGCCTGGAGCCCCAGGGGAAATCAGCCCCAGCATTTT. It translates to CAWSPRGNQPQHF.

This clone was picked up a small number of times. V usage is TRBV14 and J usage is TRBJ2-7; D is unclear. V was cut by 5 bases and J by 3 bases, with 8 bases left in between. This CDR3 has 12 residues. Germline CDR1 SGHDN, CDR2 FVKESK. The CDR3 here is CASSSVRYEQYF. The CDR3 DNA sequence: TGTGCCAGCAGCAGCGTTCGCTACGAGCAGTACTTC.

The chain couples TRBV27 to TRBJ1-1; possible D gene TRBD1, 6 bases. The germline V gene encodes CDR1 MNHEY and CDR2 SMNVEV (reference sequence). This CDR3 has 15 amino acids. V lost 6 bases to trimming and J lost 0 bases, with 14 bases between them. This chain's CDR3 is CASSDRKQLNTEAFF. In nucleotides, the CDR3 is TGTGCCAGCAGCGACAGGAAACAACTGAACACTGAAGCTTTCTTT.

The CDR3 DNA follows: TGTGCCAGCAGTGAAAGAGGGGGCGGCAATCAGCCCCAGCATTTT. It specifies CASSERGGGNQPQHF. This chain uses TRBV2 with TRBJ1-5; TRBD1 matches at 7 bases. CDR3 size: 15 residues. The ends lost 2 bases at V and 2 bases at J; junction bases unmatched: 3. Germline-derived CDR1 and CDR2 are SNHLY and FYNNEI.

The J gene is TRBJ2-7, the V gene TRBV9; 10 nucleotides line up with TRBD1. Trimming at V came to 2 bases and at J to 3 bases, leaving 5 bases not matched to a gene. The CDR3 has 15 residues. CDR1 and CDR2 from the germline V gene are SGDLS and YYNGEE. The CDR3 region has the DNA TGTGCCAGCAGCGTGGGGACAGGGGACAGCTACGAGCAGTACTTC. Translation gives CASSVGTGDSYEQYF.

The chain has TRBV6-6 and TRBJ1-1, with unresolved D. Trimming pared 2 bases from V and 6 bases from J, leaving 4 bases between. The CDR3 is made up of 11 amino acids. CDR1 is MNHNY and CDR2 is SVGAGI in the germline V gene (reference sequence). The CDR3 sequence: CASSYRAEAFF. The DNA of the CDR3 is TGTGCCAGCAGTTACCGTGCTGAAGCTTTCTTT.

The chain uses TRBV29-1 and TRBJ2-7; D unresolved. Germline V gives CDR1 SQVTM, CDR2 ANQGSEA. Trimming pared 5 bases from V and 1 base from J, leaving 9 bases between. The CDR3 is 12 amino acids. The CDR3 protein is CSVIPGSYEQYF. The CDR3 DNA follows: TGCAGCGTTATTCCCGGTTCCTACGAGCAGTACTTC.

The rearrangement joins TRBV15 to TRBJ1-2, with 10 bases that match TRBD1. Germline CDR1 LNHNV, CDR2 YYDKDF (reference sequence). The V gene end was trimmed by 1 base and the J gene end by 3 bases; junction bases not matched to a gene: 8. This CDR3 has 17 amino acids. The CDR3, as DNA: TGTGCCACCAGCAGAGCCTCCCTCGGACAGGGGGACTATGGCTACACCTTC. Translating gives CATSRASLGQGDYGYTF.

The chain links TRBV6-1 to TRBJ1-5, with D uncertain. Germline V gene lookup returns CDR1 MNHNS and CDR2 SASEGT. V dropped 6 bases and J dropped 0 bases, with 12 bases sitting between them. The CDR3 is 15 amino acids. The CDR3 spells CASSATANSNQPQHF. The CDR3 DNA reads TGTGCCAGCAGCGCCACAGCTAATAGCAATCAGCCCCAGCATTTT.